The 16 T cell receptor beta chains below were found in one sample sequenced in a study of cytomegalovirus exposure and HLA in healthy donors. Vbeta (60) and Jbeta (13) primers were used in the PCR. Produced via immunoSEQ multiplex PCR; TCRdb's table is partial and in-frame only. The table includes 150,000 to 200,000 clones, over 75% detected once. Sequences were obtained from PBMCs. All receptors derive from a human donor in good health.

The chain is built from TRBV4-1 and TRBJ1-5; D is uncertain. Germline-derived CDR1 and CDR2 are MGHRA and YSYEKL. The CDR3 covers 14 residues. V was cut by 3 bases and J by 0 bases, with 6 bases left in between. The CDR3 sequence is CASSHGVSNQPQHF. The CDR3, as DNA: TGCGCCAGCAGCCACGGGGTTAGCAATCAGCCCCAGCATTTT.

V is TRBV6-5 and J is TRBJ1-2; 10 bases agree with TRBD1. V dropped 5 bases and J dropped 6; count of bases not matched to a gene: 3. Germline lookup yields CDR1 MNHEY and CDR2 SVGAGI. This CDR3 has 13 residues. In DNA, the CDR3 is TGTGCCAGCAGTCGGACAGGGGGGGATGGCTACACCTTC. Protein product: CASSRTGGDGYTF.

The CDR3 protein is CASSLGSGDTQYF. For the CDR3, the DNA is TGTGCCAGCAGCTTAGGGTCCGGAGATACGCAGTATTTT. The chain combines TRBV13 with TRBJ2-3; D is unclear. V lost 0 bases to trimming and J lost 5 bases, with 6 bases between them. Per the germline V gene, CDR1 is PRHDT and CDR2 is FYEKMQ (reference sequence). The CDR3 extends over 13 amino acids.

This clone was recorded only once. This chain joins TRBV21-1 and TRBJ1-2; TRBD1, the D gene given by the table, was not confirmed from the DNA. TRBV21-1 is reported as a pseudogene. The CDR3 contains 14 residues. CDR3 protein: CASTLPGQVRGYTF. The CDR3 region has the DNA TGTGCCAGCACCTTACCTGGACAGGTTCGTGGCTACACCTTC.

CDR3 coding DNA: TGCGCCAGCAGGTCTACGTCGTCAAGCCTCCACTTT. It specifies CASRSTSSSLHF. The chain recombines TRBV10-2 with TRBJ1-6; unclear D gene. The V gene's germline CDR1 is WSHSY and CDR2 SAAADI. The CDR3 spans 12 residues. V was trimmed by 6 bases and J by 15 bases, leaving 15 bases between them.

This clone was detected a few times. V usage is TRBV4-1 and J usage is TRBJ2-1, with D hard to call. Germline values: CDR1 MGHRA, CDR2 YSYEKL. V was cut by 2 bases and J by 0 bases, with 5 bases left in between. The CDR3 consists of 14 residues. CDR3 sequence reads: CASSQPSSYNEQFF. For the CDR3, the DNA is TGCGCCAGCAGCCAACCGAGCTCCTACAATGAGCAGTTCTTC.

V gene TRBV10-3 combines with J gene TRBJ1-1, with 7 bases matching TRBD1. The CDR3 has 14 residues. Germline V CDR1 and CDR2: ENHRY, SYGVKD. V shed 6 bases and J 3 bases; nucleotides not matched to a gene: 7. The CDR3 reads CAIRYTGEDTEAFF. CDR3 DNA: TGTGCCATCAGGTATACAGGGGAAGACACTGAAGCTTTCTTT.

The V and J genes are TRBV5-6 and TRBJ2-7, with 7 bases identical to TRBD1. Germline loops: CDR1 SGHDT, CDR2 YYEEEE. The CDR3 loop spans 14 amino acids. The V segment lost 1 base and the J segment 4 bases; nucleotides outside the gene matches: 5. In DNA, the CDR3 is TGTGCCAGCAGCTTGCAGGGGGTGGGGTACGAGCAGTACTTC. Residues: CASSLQGVGYEQYF.

The chain is built from TRBV5-1 and TRBJ1-4; TRBD1 agrees at 7 bases. CDR1 and CDR2 (germline): SGHRS, YFSETQ. The CDR3 consists of 16 residues. Trimming took 1 base from V and 8 from J; bases not matched to a gene: 11. CDR3: CASSLISTGTVEKLFF. The CDR3 DNA follows: TGCGCCAGCAGCTTGATTTCGACAGGGACAGTGGAAAAACTGTTTTTT.

The rearrangement links TRBV6-6 to TRBJ1-1, with D hard to call. CDR1 is MNHNY and CDR2 is SVGAGI in the germline V gene (reference sequence). V gave up 6 bases and J gave up 0 bases, with 8 bases separating them. The CDR3 runs to 13 residues. This chain's CDR3 is CASRTDMNTEAFF. CDR3 bases: TGTGCCAGCAGAACAGACATGAACACTGAAGCTTTCTTT.

The rearrangement joins TRBV15 to TRBJ2-3; 8 bases align to TRBD2. CDR3 length equals 14 residues. CDR1 and CDR2 (germline): LNHNV, YYDKDF (reference sequence). The V and J ends lost 1 base and 6 bases, in that order; junction bases with no gene match: 3. The CDR3 reads CATSRVGGADTQYF. Written as DNA, the CDR3 is TGTGCCACCAGCAGAGTCGGGGGGGCGGATACGCAGTATTTT.

The J gene is TRBJ1-2, the V gene TRBV2; 7 nucleotides align to TRBD1. Trimming took 6 bases from V and 8 from J; bases not matched to a gene: 9. Germline loops: CDR1 SNHLY, CDR2 FYNNEI. This CDR3 contains 13 residues. Here the CDR3 reads CASRPGTVVGYTF. The CDR3 nucleotides are TGTGCCAGCAGACCCGGGACAGTAGTAGGCTACACCTTC. The full variable domain, in which reference TRBV2 and TRBJ1-2 provide the parts outside the CDR3, is EPEVTQTPSHQVTQMGQEVILRCVPISNHLYFYWYRQILGQKVEFLVSFYNNEISEKSEIFDDQFSVERPDGSNFTLKIRSTKLEDSAMYFCASRPGTVVGYTFGSGTRLTVV.

The chain is built from TRBV7-2 and TRBJ2-5, with TRBD1 identical over 11 bases. The ends lost 5 bases at V and 5 bases at J; junction bases unmatched: 10. The CDR3 is 16 residues long. Per the germline V gene, CDR1 is SGHTA and CDR2 is FQGNSA. The CDR3 spells CASSPTRTGGGETQYF. DNA for the CDR3: TGTGCCAGCAGCCCGACCCGGACAGGGGGCGGGGAGACCCAGTACTTC.

The rearrangement links TRBV4-1 to TRBJ2-7; no clear D. Germline V gene sequence: CDR1 MGHRA, CDR2 YSYEKL. The CDR3 length is 13 residues. Trimming cost V 1 base and J 3 bases, with 7 bases left between them. The CDR3 loop reads CASSQGVNYEQYF. CDR3 bases: TGCGCCAGCAGCCAAGGCGTAAACTACGAGCAGTACTTC.

This clone was counted once. This chain connects TRBV25-1 to TRBJ2-3; tentatively, D is TRBD1 (5 bases). V lost 1 base to trimming and J lost 0 bases, with 8 bases between them. Per the germline V gene, CDR1 is MGHDK and CDR2 is SYGVNS. The CDR3 has 15 amino acids. The CDR3: CASSESRVSTDTQYF. The CDR3 DNA sequence: TGTGCCAGCAGTGAATCCAGGGTCAGCACAGATACGCAGTATTTT. Using reference TRBV25-1 and TRBJ2-3 for the parts outside the CDR3, the full variable domain is EADIYQTPRYLVIGTGKKITLECSQTMGHDKMYWYQQDPGMELHLIHYSYGVNSTEKGDLSSESTVSRIRTEHFPLTLESARPSHTSQYLCASSESRVSTDTQYFGPGTRLTVL.

V and J are TRBV5-5 and TRBJ2-7; 8 bases align to TRBD1. The CDR3 has 15 amino acids. Germline CDR1 reads SGHKS; CDR2 reads YYEKEE (reference sequence). Trimming took 3 bases from V and 0 from J; bases not matched to a gene: 5. The CDR3 DNA reads as TGTGCCAGCAGCTATGGACAGGGCATCTCCTACGAGCAGTACTTC. Translated: CASSYGQGISYEQYF.